These 14 T cell receptor beta chains were all obtained from the same sample, sequenced in a study of OX40 agonist ivuxolimab in advanced cancers. Repertoires were generated with immunoSEQ multiplex PCR, while TCRdb's copy carries only in-frame clones and drops some. The sample lists roughly 30,000 clones, roughly 81% occurring once. The sample was CD4+ or CD8+ T cells sorted from blood, taken in a trial of the OX40 agonist ivuxolimab. These receptors came from an adult with an advanced solid tumor such as melanoma, head and neck, liver or kidney cancer.

The chain is built from TRBV10-3 and TRBJ2-3; D might be TRBD2 (6 bases). Germline loops: CDR1 ENHRY, CDR2 SYGVKD. The V and J ends lost 1 base and 3 bases respectively, with 11 bases between them. CDR3 length equals 15 residues. CDR3 DNA: TGTGCCATCAGTGAGTGGGGGGAGCGTACAGATACGCAGTATTTT. Protein product: CAISEWGERTDTQYF.

V and J are TRBV19 and TRBJ1-6; unclear D gene. The CDR3 loop spans 13 amino acids. Trimming left V 9 bases short and J 3 bases short, with 9 bases between. Germline values: CDR1 LNHDA, CDR2 SQIVND (reference sequence). Here the CDR3 reads CASLPGYNSPLHF. CDR3 coding DNA: TGTGCCAGCCTCCCTGGCTATAATTCACCCCTCCACTTT.

This rearrangement joins TRBV18 to TRBJ2-3, with D possibly being TRBD1 or TRBD2 (5 bases each). CDR1 is KGHSH, CDR2 LQKENI, per germline. The CDR3 sequence is 15 residues long. The germline V and J ends were trimmed by 4 bases and 7 bases, with 18 bases remaining between them. DNA for the CDR3: TGTGCCAGCTCACTTACGGTGGGACGCCAACATACGCAGTATTTT. It specifies CASSLTVGRQHTQYF.

The gene calls are TRBV6-6 and TRBJ2-7; D tentatively fits TRBD1 or TRBD2 (5 bases each). CDR1 is MNHNY, CDR2 SVGAGI, per germline (reference sequence). Trimming left V 2 bases short and J 2 bases short, with 10 bases between. CDR3 size: 14 residues. CDR3 in amino acids: CASSYGTVAYEQYF. Here the CDR3 DNA reads TGTGCCAGCAGTTACGGGACCGTGGCCTACGAGCAGTACTTC.

The table lists this clone with a few counts. This sequence joins TRBV10-3 and TRBJ1-1; 11 nucleotides match TRBD1. The ends lost 6 bases at V and 3 bases at J; junction bases unmatched: 9. CDR3 size: 16 residues. Germline lookup yields CDR1 ENHRY and CDR2 SYGVKD. The CDR3 loop reads CAIRGTGGGLDTEAFF. The CDR3 region has the DNA TGTGCCATCAGAGGGACAGGGGGAGGTTTGGACACTGAAGCTTTCTTT.

V and J are TRBV7-2 and TRBJ2-3, with 8 nucleotides matching TRBD2. With 3 bases clipped from V and 2 bases from J, the junction kept 7 bases outside the gene matches. CDR1 is SGHTA, CDR2 FQGNSA, per germline. This CDR3 region has 16 residues. CDR3 bases: TGTGCCAGCAGCTTCTCGCGGGGGGTCTCCACAGATACGCAGTATTTT. Residues: CASSFSRGVSTDTQYF.

The V call is TRBV27, the J call TRBJ1-1, with D possibly TRBD1 on 6 matching bases. V was clipped by 3 bases and J by 4 bases, with 24 bases between them. Germline CDR1 is MNHEY and CDR2 is SMNVEV (reference sequence). CDR3 size: 18 residues. This chain's CDR3 is CASSFSPPLQGAGTEAFF. The CDR3 nucleotides are TGTGCCAGCAGTTTTAGTCCCCCCCTACAGGGTGCTGGCACTGAAGCTTTCTTT.

The chain carries TRBV6-5 and TRBJ1-2, with 11 bases identical to TRBD1. Germline CDR1 MNHEY, CDR2 SVGAGI. With V trimmed by 6 bases and J by 8 bases, 2 bases remained unmatched. The CDR3 has 12 amino acids. The CDR3 sequence is CASSRTGGGYTF. CDR3 nucleotide sequence: TGTGCCAGCAGCCGGACAGGGGGCGGCTACACCTTC.

The V gene is TRBV27, the J gene TRBJ1-6; tentative D call: TRBD1 (5 bases). The CDR3 has 15 residues. Trimming cost V 2 bases and J 10 bases, with 15 bases left between them. Germline V gives CDR1 MNHEY, CDR2 SMNVEV (reference sequence). The CDR3 here is CASSLPQGLGSPLHF. The CDR3 nucleotides read TGTGCCAGCAGTTTACCCCAGGGACTTGGCTCACCCCTCCACTTT.

V and J are TRBV6-1 and TRBJ1-5; D perhaps matches TRBD1 (6 bases). Per the germline V gene, CDR1 is MNHNS and CDR2 is SASEGT. The CDR3 has 14 residues. The V end lost 0 bases, the J end lost 6 bases, and 9 bases lay between the germline ends. CDR3 in DNA: TGTGCCAGCAGTGAAGCAGGGGGAAGTCAGCCCCAGCATTTT. It is translated as CASSEAGGSQPQHF.

This clone was observed a handful of times. The chain employs TRBV5-1 and TRBJ1-1; D is ambiguous. The CDR3 is 14 amino acids. Trimming left V 0 bases short and J 1 base short, with 7 bases between. In germline, CDR1 is SGHRS, CDR2 YFSETQ. The CDR3 is CASSLARGNTEAFF. The CDR3 DNA reads as TGCGCCAGCAGCTTGGCTAGAGGGAACACTGAAGCTTTCTTT.

The rearrangement joins TRBV29-1 to TRBJ1-4, with a weak D call TRBD1 (5 bases). Deletions cut 6 bases from V and 4 bases from J, with 12 bases between. Germline V gene sequence: CDR1 SQVTM, CDR2 ANQGSEA. This CDR3 comprises 13 residues. The CDR3 protein is CSVTVGLNEKLFF. DNA for the CDR3: TGCAGCGTAACAGTGGGGCTTAATGAAAAACTGTTTTTT. The full variable domain, its missing parts supplied by reference TRBV29-1 and TRBJ1-4, is SAVISQKPSRDICQRGTSLTIQCQVDSQVTMMFWYRQQPGQSLTLIATANQGSEATYESGFVIDKFPISRPNLTFSTLTVSNMSPEDSSIYLCSVTVGLNEKLFFGSGTQLSVL.

The genes are TRBV4-2 and TRBJ2-3; D remains unclear. The CDR3 is made up of 17 amino acids. Trimming shortened V by 1 base and J by 0 bases, and 14 bases separated the two germline ends. From germline, CDR1 is LGHNA and CDR2 YNFKEQ. The CDR3 loop reads CASSQVSALASTDTQYF. As DNA, the CDR3 is TGTGCCAGCAGCCAAGTTAGTGCACTTGCTAGCACAGATACGCAGTATTTT.

The J gene is TRBJ2-5, the V gene TRBV4-1, with 8 bases fitting TRBD1. The germline V gene has CDR1 MGHRA and CDR2 YSYEKL. The CDR3 is 16 residues long. The V and J ends lost 4 bases and 4 bases, in that order; junction bases with no gene match: 11. In DNA, the CDR3 is TGCGCCAGCAGCCTCCAACCAGGGGGCTGGGGAGAGACCCAGTACTTC. It translates to CASSLQPGGWGETQYF.